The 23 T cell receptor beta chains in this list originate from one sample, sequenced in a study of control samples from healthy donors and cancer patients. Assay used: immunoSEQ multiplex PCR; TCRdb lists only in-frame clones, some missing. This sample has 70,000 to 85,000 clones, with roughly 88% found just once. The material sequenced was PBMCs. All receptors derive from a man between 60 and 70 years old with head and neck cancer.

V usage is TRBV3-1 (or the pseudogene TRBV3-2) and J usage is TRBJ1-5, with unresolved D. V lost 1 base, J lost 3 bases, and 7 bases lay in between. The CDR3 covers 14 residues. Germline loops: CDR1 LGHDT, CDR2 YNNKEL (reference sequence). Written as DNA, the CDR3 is TGTGCCAGCAGCCAAGGGTTCCCCAATCAGCCCCAGCATTTT. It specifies CASSQGFPNQPQHF.

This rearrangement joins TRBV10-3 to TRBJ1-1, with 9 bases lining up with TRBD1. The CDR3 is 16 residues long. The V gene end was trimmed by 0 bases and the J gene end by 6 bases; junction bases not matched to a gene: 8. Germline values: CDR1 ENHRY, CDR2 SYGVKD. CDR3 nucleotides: TGTGCCATCAGTGAGTCCGACAGGGGGACGGTCGCTGAAGCTTTCTTT. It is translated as CAISESDRGTVAEAFF.

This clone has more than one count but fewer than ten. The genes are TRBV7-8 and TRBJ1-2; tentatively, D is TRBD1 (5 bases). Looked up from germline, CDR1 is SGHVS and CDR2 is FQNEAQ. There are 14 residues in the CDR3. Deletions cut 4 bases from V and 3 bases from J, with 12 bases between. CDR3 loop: CASSSDGTDYGYTF. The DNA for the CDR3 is TGTGCCAGCAGCTCGGACGGGACGGACTATGGCTACACCTTC.

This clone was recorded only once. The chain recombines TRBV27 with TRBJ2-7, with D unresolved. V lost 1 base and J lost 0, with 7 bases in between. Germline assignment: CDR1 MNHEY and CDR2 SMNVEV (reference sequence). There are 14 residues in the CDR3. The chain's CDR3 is CASSLYGSSYEQYF. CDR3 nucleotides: TGTGCCAGCAGTTTATACGGCAGCTCCTACGAGCAGTACTTC.

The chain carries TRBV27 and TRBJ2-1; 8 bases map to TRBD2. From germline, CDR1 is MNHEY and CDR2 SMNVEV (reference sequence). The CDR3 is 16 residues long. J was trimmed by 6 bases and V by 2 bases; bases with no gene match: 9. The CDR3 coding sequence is TGTGCCAGCAGTTTAACCCCAGCGGGAGTTATCAATGAGCAGTTCTTC. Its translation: CASSLTPAGVINEQFF.

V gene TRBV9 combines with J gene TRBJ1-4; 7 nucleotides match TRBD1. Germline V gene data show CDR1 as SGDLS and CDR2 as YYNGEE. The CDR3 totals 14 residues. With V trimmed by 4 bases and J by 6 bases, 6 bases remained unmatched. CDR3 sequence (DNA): TGTGCCAGCAGCCTCAGGGGGGTGGATGAAAAACTGTTTTTT. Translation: CASSLRGVDEKLFF.

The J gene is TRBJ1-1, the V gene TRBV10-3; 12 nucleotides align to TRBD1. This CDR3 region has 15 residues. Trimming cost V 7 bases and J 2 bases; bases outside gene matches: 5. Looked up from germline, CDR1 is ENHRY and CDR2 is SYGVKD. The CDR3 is CAITKGTGGNTEAFF. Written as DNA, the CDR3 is TGTGCCATCACTAAGGGGACAGGGGGCAACACTGAAGCTTTCTTT.

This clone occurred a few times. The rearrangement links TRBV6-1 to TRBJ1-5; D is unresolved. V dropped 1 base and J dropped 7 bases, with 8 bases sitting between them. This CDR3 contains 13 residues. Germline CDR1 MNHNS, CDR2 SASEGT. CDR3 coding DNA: TGTGCCAGCAGTGAAGGGATAAGCCAGCCCCAGCATTTT. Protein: CASSEGISQPQHF.

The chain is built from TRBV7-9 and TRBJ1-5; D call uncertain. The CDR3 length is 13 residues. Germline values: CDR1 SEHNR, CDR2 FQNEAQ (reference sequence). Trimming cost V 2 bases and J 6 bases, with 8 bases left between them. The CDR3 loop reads CASSLMEGQPQHF. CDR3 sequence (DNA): TGTGCCAGCAGCTTAATGGAGGGTCAGCCCCAGCATTTT.

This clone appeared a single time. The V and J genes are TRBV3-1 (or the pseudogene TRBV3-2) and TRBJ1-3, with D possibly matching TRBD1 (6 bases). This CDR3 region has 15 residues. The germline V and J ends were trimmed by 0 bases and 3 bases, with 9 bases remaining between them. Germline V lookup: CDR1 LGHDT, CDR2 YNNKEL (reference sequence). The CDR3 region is CASSQEGAGGNTIYF. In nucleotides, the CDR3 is TGTGCCAGCAGCCAAGAGGGGGCGGGTGGAAACACCATATATTTT.

The CDR3 is CASSFGGLVTGELFF. Here the CDR3 DNA reads TGCGCCAGCAGCTTTGGCGGGCTAGTCACCGGGGAGCTGTTTTTT. The chain is built from TRBV5-1 and TRBJ2-2, with D possibly matching TRBD2 (5 bases). CDR3 length: 15 amino acids. From germline, CDR1 is SGHRS and CDR2 YFSETQ. Trimming left V 2 bases short and J 4 bases short, with 12 bases between.

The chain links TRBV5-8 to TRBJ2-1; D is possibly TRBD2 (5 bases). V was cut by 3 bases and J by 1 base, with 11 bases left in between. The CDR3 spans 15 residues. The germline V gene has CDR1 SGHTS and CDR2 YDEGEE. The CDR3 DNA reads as TGTGCCAGCAGCTACGGGGTTAGTTCCTACAATGAGCAGTTCTTC. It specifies CASSYGVSSYNEQFF.

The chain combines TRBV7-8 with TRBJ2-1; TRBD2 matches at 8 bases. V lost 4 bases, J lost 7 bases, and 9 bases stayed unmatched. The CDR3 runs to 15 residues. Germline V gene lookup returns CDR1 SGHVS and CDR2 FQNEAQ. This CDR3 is CASSSGRAGVNEQFF. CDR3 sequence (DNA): TGTGCCAGCAGCTCGGGAAGAGCGGGAGTGAATGAGCAGTTCTTC.

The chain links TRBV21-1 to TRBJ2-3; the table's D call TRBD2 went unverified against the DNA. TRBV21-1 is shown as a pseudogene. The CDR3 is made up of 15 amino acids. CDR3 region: CASSGLAAHTDTQYF. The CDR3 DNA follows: TGTGCCAGCAGCGGACTAGCGGCCCACACGGATACGCAGTATTTT.

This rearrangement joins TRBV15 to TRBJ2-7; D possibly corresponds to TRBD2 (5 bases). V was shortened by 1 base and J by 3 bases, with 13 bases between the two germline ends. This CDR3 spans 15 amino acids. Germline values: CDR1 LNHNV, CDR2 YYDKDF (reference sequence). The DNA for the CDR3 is TGTGCCACCAGCAGAGCGGGCGGGCCTGGCTACGAGCAGTACTTC. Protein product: CATSRAGGPGYEQYF.

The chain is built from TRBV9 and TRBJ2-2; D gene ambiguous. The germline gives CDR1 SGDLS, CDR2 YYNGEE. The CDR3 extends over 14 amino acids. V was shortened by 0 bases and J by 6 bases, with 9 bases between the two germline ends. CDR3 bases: TGTGCCAGCAGCGTAGATCGAGGCCCCGGGGAGCTGTTTTTT. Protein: CASSVDRGPGELFF. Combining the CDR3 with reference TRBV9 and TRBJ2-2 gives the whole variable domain DSGVTQTPKHLITATGQRVTLRCSPRSGDLSVYWYQQSLDQGLQFLIQYYNGEERAKGNILERFSAQQFPDLHSELNLSSLELGDSALYFCASSVDRGPGELFFGEGSRLTVL.

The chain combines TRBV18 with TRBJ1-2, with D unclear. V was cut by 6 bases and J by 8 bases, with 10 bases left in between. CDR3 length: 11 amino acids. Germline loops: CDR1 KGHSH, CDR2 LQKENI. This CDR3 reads CASSPKNGYTF. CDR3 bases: TGTGCCAGCTCGCCCAAAAACGGCTACACCTTC.

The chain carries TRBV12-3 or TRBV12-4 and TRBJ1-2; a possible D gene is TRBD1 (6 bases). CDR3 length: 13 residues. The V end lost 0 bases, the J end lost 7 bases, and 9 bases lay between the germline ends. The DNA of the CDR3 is TGTGCCAGCAGTTTAGCCCAGGGGTTTGGCTACACCTTC. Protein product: CASSLAQGFGYTF.

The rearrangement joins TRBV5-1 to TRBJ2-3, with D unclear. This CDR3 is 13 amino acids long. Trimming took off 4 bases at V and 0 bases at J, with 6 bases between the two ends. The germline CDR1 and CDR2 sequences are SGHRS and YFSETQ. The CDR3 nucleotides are TGCGCCAGCAGCAATCCTAGCACAGATACGCAGTATTTT. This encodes CASSNPSTDTQYF.

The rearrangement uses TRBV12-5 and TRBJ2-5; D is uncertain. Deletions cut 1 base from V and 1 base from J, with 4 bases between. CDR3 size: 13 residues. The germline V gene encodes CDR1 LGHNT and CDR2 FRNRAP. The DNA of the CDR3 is TGTGCTAGTGGTTTGGGCTTCCAAGAGACCCAGTACTTC. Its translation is CASGLGFQETQYF.

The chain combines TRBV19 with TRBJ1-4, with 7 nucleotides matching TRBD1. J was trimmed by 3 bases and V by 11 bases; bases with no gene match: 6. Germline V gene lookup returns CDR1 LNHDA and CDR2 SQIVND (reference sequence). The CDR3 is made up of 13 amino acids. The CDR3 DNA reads TGTGCCTCTGGGGACAGCTCTAATGAAAAACTGTTTTTT. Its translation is CASGDSSNEKLFF.

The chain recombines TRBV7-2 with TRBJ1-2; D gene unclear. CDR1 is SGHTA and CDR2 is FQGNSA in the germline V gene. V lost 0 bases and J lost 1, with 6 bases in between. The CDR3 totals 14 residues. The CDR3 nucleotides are TGTGCCAGCAGCTTAGCTGTGAATAACTATGGCTACACCTTC. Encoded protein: CASSLAVNNYGYTF. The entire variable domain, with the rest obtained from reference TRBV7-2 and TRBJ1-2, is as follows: GAGVSQSPSNKVTEKGKDVELRCDPISGHTALYWYRQSLGQGLEFLIYFQGNSAPDKSGLPSDRFSAERTGGSVSTLTIQRTQQEDSAVYLCASSLAVNNYGYTFGSGTRLTVV.

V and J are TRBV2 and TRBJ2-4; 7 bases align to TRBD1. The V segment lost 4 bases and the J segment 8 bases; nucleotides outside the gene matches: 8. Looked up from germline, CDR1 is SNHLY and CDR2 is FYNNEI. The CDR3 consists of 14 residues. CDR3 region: CASSGGQPGDIQYF. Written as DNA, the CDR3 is TGTGCCAGCAGTGGGGGACAGCCAGGGGACATTCAGTACTTC.